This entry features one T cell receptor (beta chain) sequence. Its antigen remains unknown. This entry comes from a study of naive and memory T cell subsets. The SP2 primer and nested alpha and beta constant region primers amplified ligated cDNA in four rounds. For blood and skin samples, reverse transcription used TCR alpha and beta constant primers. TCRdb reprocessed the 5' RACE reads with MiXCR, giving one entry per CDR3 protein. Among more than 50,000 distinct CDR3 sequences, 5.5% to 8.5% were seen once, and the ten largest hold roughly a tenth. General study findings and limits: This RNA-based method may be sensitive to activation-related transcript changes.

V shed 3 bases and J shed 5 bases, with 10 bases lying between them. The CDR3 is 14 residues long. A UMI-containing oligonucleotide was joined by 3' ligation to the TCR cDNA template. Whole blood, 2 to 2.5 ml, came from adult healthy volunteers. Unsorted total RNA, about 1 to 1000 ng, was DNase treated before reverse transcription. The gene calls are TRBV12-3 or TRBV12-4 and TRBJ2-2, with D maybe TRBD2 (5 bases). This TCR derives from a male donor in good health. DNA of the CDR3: TGTGCCAGCAGTTTGGAGGCTCCGACCGGGGAGCTGTTTTTT. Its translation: CASSLEAPTGELFF.